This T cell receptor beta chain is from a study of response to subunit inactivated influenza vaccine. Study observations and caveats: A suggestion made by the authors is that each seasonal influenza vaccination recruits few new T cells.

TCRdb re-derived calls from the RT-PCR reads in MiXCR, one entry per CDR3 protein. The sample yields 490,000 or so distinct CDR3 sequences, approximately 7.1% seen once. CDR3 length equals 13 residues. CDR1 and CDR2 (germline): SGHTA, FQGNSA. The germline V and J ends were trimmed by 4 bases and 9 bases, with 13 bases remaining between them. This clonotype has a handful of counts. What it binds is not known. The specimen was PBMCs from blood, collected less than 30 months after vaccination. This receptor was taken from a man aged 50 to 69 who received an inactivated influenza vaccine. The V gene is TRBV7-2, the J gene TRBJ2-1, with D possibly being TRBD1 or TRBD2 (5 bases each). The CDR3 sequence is CASSYQGAGEQFF. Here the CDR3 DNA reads TGTGCCAGCAGCTACCAGGGAGCAGGTGAGCAGTTCTTC. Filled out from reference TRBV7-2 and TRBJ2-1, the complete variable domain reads GAGVSQSPSNKVTEKGKDVELRCDPISGHTALYWYRQSLGQGLEFLIYFQGNSAPDKSGLPSDRFSAERTGGSVSTLTIQRTQQEDSAVYLCASSYQGAGEQFFGPGTRLTVL.